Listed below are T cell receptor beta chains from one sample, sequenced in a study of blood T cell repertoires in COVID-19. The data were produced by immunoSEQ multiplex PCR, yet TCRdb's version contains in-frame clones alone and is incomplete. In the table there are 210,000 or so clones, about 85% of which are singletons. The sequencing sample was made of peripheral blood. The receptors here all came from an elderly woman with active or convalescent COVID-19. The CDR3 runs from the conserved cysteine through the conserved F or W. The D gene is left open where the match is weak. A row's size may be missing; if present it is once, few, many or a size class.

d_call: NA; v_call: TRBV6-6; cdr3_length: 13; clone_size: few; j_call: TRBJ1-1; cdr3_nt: TGTGCCAGCAGTTACTCGGAGGGGACTGAAGCTTTCTTT; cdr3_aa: CASSYSEGTEAFF
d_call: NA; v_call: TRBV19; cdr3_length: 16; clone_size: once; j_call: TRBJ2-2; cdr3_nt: TGTGCCAGTACCAGAAACCCCTCCGGGGTGGCCGGGGAGCTGTTTTTT; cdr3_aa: CASTRNPSGVAGELFF
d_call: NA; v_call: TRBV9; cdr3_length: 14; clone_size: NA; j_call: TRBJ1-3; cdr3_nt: TGTGCCAGCAGCGCATCGTCTCAGGGAAACACCATATATTTT; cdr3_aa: CASSASSQGNTIYF
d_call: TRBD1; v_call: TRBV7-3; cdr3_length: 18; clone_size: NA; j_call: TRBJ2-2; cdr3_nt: TGTGCCAGCAGCTTTAGGGACAGGGACAATCCGAACACCGGGGAGCTGTTTTTT; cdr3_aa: CASSFRDRDNPNTGELFF
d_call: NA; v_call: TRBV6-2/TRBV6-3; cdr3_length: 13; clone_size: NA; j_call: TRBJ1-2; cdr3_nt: TGTGCCAGCAGTTCCTTGTCCAACTATGGCTACACCTTC; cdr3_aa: CASSSLSNYGYTF
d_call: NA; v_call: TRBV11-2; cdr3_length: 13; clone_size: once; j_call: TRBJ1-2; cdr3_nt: TGTGCCAGCAGCTTGGCGGGTTACTATGGCTACACCTTC; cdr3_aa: CASSLAGYYGYTF
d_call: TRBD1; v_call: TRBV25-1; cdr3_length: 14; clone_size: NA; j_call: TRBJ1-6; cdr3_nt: TGTGCCAGCACGACACAGGGGGCATATTCACCCCTCCACTTT; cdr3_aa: CASTTQGAYSPLHF
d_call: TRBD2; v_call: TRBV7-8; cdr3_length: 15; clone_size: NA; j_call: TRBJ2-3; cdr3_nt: TGTGCCAGCAGCTTAGCTACTAGCGTGACAGATACGCAGTATTTT; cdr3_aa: CASSLATSVTDTQYF
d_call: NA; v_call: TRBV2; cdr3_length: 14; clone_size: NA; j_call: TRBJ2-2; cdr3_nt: TGTGCCAGCACTTTATTGCAGGGAGGCGGGGAGCTGTTTTTT; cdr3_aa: CASTLLQGGGELFF
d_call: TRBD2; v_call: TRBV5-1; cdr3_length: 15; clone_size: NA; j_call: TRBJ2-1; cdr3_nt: TGCGCCAGCAGCTTGGTAGCGGGAGGGCGTTATGAGCAGTTCTTC; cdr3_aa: CASSLVAGGRYEQFF
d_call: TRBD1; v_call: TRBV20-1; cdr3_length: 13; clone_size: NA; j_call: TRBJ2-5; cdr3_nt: TGCAGTGCTAGTGGGGACAGCCAAGAGACCCAGTACTTC; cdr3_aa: CSASGDSQETQYF
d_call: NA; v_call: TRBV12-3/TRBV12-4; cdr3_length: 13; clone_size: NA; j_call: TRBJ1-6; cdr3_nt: TGTGCCAGCAGTCTGGGGAGGGAACAACCCCTCCACTTT; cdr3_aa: CASSLGREQPLHF
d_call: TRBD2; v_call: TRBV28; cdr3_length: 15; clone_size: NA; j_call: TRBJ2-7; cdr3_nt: TGTGCCAGCAGTTTGGCGACTAGCGGGGCGGGGGAGCAGTACTTC; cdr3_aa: CASSLATSGAGEQYF
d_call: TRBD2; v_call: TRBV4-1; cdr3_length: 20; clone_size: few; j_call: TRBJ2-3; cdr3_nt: TGCGCCAGCAGCCAAGCTGGACTAGCGGGAGGGCCGAAGGACACAGATACGCAGTATTTT; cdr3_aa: CASSQAGLAGGPKDTDTQYF
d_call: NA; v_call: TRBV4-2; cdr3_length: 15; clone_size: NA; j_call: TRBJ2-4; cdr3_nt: TGTGCCAGCAGCCAAGATCTACAGGCCAAAAACATTCAGTACTTC; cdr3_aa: CASSQDLQAKNIQYF
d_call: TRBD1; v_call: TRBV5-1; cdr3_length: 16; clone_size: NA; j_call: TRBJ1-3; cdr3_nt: TGCGCCAGCAGCTTGTCCTGGACAGGGAAAGGAAACACCATATATTTT; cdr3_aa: CASSLSWTGKGNTIYF
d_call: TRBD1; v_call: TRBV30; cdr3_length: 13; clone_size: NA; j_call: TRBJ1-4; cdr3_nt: TGTGCCTGGAGTGGACAGGGGGGCGAAAAACTGTTTTTT; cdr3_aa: CAWSGQGGEKLFF
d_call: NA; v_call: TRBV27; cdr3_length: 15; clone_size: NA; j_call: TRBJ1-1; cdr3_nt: TGTGCCAGCAGGGCACGACAGGCCCCGAACACTGAAGCTTTCTTT; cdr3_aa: CASRARQAPNTEAFF
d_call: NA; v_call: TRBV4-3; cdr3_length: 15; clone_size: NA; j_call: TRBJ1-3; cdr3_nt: TGCGCCAGCAGCCAAGATTTACGGGGTCGGAGTACCATATATTTT; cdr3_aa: CASSQDLRGRSTIYF
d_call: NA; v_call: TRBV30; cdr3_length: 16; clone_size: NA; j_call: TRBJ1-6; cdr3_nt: TGTGCCTGGAGTACAGAAAGGAACTCCTATAATTCACCCCTCCACTTT; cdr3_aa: CAWSTERNSYNSPLHF
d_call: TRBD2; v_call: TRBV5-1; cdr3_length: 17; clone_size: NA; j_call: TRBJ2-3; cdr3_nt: TGCGCCAGCAGCACCGGACGGGGACTATTCACCACAGATACGCAGTATTTT; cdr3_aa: CASSTGRGLFTTDTQYF
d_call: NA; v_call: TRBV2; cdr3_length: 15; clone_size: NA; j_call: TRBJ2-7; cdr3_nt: TGTGCCAGCAGTGAAGGGCAGGGTAGTACCTACGAGCAGTACTTC; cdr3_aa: CASSEGQGSTYEQYF
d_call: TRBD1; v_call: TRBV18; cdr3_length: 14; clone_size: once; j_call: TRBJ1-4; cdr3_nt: TGTGCCAGCTCACCAGCAGGGGGTGATGAAAAACTGTTTTTT; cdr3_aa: CASSPAGGDEKLFF
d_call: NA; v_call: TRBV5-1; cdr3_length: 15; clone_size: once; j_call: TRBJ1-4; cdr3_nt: TGCGCCAGCAGCTTAATGACAAACCCGGTGGAAAAACTGTTTTTT; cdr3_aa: CASSLMTNPVEKLFF
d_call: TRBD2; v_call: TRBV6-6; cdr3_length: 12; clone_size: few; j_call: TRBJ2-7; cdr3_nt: TGTGCCAGTGGGACTAGCGGGGGGGAGCAGCTCTTC; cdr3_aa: CASGTSGGEQLF
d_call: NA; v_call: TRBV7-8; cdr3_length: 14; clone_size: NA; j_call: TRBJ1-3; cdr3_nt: TGTGCCAGCAGTTACCCGGACAGAAGAAACACCATATATTTT; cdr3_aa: CASSYPDRRNTIYF
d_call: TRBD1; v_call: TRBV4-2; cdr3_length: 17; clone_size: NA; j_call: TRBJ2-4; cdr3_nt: TGTGCCAGCAGCCAAGATGGGGACAGATTTGCCAAAAACATTCAGTACTTC; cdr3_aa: CASSQDGDRFAKNIQYF
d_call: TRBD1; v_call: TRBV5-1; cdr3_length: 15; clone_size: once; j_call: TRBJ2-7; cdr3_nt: TGCGCCAGCAGCCGGACCGGGACAGGGAACTACGAGCAGTACTTC; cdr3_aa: CASSRTGTGNYEQYF
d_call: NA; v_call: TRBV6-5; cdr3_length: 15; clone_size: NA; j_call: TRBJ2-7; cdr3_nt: TGTGCCAGCAGTTACTCGCAGGCCGGCTTATACGAGCAGTACTTC; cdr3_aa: CASSYSQAGLYEQYF
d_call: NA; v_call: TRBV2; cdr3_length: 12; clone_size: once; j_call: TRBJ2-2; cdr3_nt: TGTGCCAGCAGCGCAGACAGGGGGGAGCTGTTTTTT; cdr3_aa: CASSADRGELFF
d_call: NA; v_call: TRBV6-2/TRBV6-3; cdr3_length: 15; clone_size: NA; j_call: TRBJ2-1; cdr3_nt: TGTGCCAGCAGTCCATCCGGGACACCAGTCAATGAGCAGTTCTTC; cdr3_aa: CASSPSGTPVNEQFF
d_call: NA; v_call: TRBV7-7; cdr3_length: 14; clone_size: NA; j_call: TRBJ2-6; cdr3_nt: TGTGCCAGCAGCCCCACTTCTGGGGCCAACGTCCTGACTTTC; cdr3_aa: CASSPTSGANVLTF
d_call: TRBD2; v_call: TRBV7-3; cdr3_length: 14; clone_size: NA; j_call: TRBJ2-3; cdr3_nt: TGTGCCAGCAGCCTCGGACTAGCAACAGATACGCAGTATTTT; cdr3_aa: CASSLGLATDTQYF
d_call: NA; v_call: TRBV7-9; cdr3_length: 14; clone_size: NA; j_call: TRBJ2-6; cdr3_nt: TGTGCCAGCAGTAACACCTCTGGGGCCAACGTCCTGACTTTC; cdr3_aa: CASSNTSGANVLTF
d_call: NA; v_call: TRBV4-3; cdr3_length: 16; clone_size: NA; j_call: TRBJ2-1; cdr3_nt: TGCGCCAGCAGCCAAGCGTTAGGAGGAGTTTACAATGAGCAGTTCTTC; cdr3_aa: CASSQALGGVYNEQFF
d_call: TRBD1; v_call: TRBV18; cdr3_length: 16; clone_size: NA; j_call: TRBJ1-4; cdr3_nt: TGTGCCAGCTCACTCGACAGGGGCGGAACTAATGAAAAACTGTTTTTT; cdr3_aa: CASSLDRGGTNEKLFF
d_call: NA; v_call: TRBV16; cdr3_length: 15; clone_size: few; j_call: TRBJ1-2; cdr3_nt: TGTGCCAGCAGCCAACTCCCGACTGGTTGGTATGGCTACACCTTC; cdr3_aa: CASSQLPTGWYGYTF
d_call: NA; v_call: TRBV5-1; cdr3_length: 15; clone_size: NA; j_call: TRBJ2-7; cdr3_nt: TGCGCCAGCAGCTTGGCTGGGGGGAACCCCTACGAGCAGTACTTC; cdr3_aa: CASSLAGGNPYEQYF
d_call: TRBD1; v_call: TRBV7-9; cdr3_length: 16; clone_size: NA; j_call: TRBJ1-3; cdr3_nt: TGTGCCAGCAGCTTGGGGGACAGGGAGTCCGGAAACACCATATATTTT; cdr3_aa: CASSLGDRESGNTIYF
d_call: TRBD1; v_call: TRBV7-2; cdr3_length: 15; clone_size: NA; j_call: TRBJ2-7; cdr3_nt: TGTGCCAGCAGCCTGGGACAGGGCAACCCCTACGAGCAGTACTTC; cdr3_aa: CASSLGQGNPYEQYF
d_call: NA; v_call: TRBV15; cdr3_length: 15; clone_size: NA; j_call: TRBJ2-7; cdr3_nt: TGTGCCACCAGCAGAGACAGGTTCCCCCCTCGTGACGAGTACTTC; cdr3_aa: CATSRDRFPPRDEYF
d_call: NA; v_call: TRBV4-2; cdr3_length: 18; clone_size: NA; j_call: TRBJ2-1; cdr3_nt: TGTGCCAGCAGTCAGGTCTCCAACGGTGCGAGTCCGTACAATGAGCAGTTCTTC; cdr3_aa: CASSQVSNGASPYNEQFF
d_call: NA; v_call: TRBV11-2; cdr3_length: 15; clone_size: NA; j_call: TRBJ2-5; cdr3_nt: TGTGCCAGCAGCGCACAGGGTTTGGGCCAAGAGACCCAGTACTTC; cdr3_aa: CASSAQGLGQETQYF